One and the same sample provided the 29 T cell receptor beta chains below, sequenced in a study of CD8+ T cells in alopecia areata. RNA extraction and reverse transcription yielded cDNA as sequencing template. This table comes from immunoSEQ multiplex PCR, and its TCRdb copy is limited to in-frame clones, with some not included. The sample yields about 200,000 clones, roughly 50% seen once. The specimen sequenced was CD8+ T cells sorted from blood. These TCRs come from a human donor in good health.

This sequence joins TRBV7-2 and TRBJ2-3; D uncertain. The CDR3 covers 12 residues. Germline assignment: CDR1 SGHTA and CDR2 FQGNSA. With 2 bases removed from V and 6 bases from J, the gap between germline ends came to 6 bases. This CDR3 reads CASSLLPDTQYF. As DNA, the CDR3 is TGTGCCAGCAGCTTACTCCCCGATACGCAGTATTTT.

The chain links TRBV6-5 to TRBJ2-1; 7 bases map to TRBD2. In germline, CDR1 is MNHEY, CDR2 SVGAGI. This CDR3 contains 13 residues. Unmatched junction bases numbered 1, after V lost 0 bases and J lost 8 bases. The CDR3 coding sequence is TGTGCCAGCAGTTACTCCGGGGGGTATGAGCAGTTCTTC. It encodes CASSYSGGYEQFF.

The rearrangement joins TRBV29-1 to TRBJ2-2; 7 nucleotides match TRBD1. This CDR3 is built from 14 residues. Trimming removed 3 bases from V and 7 bases from J; junction bases left unmatched: 8. Germline V gene sequence: CDR1 SQVTM, CDR2 ANQGSEA. The CDR3 here is CSVETTGLHGELFF. The CDR3 nucleotides read TGCAGCGTTGAGACGACAGGGTTACACGGGGAGCTGTTTTTT.

This clone was observed a few times. The genes are TRBV2 and TRBJ2-5, with TRBD1 matching over 7 bases. The CDR3 has 14 residues. Trimming removed 4 bases from V and 1 base from J; junction bases left unmatched: 3. Germline V CDR1 and CDR2: SNHLY, FYNNEI. CDR3 protein: CASSGAGGQETQYF. The CDR3 nucleotides are TGTGCCAGCAGTGGGGCAGGGGGCCAAGAGACCCAGTACTTC.

This sequence joins TRBV29-1 and TRBJ2-5; D unclear. The CDR3 loop spans 12 amino acids. Germline V gene lookup returns CDR1 SQVTM and CDR2 ANQGSEA. Trimming pared 1 base from V and 5 bases from J, leaving 8 bases between. The CDR3 reads CSVEVLSETQYF. CDR3 nucleotides: TGCAGCGTTGAAGTACTTAGTGAGACCCAGTACTTC.

The chain joins TRBV29-1 to TRBJ2-7; TRBD1 aligns across 7 bases. V shed 7 bases, J shed 1 base, and the junction held 4 bases outside the gene matches. The germline gives CDR1 SQVTM, CDR2 ANQGSEA. This CDR3 comprises 12 residues. CDR3 nucleotide sequence: TGCAGCGGAAGGACAGGATCCTACGAGCAGTACTTC. Translated, it gives CSGRTGSYEQYF.

This clone showed up just a few times. V is TRBV29-1 and J is TRBJ1-3; D remains unclear. CDR1 is SQVTM and CDR2 is ANQGSEA in the germline V gene. CDR3 length: 11 residues. Between the trimmed V and J ends, which lost 7 bases and 2 bases, there was a span of 6 bases. The CDR3 loop reads CSADAGNTIYF. CDR3 coding DNA: TGCAGCGCCGATGCTGGAAACACCATATATTTT.

The J gene is TRBJ1-1, the V gene TRBV29-1; D gene uncertain. The length of the CDR3 is 13 residues. Germline CDR1 reads SQVTM; CDR2 reads ANQGSEA. The V gene lost 3 bases and the J gene lost 1 base, with 9 bases spanning the gap. The CDR3 loop is CSVDGSKNTEAFF. CDR3 nucleotide sequence: TGCAGCGTTGATGGCAGCAAGAACACTGAAGCTTTCTTT.

Here the CDR3 reads CASSLLGETRPQHF. CDR3 nucleotides: TGTGCCAGCAGTCTCCTCGGGGAGACCCGGCCCCAGCATTTT. The chain is built from TRBV25-1 and TRBJ1-5; D is unclear. The CDR3 loop spans 14 amino acids. Germline V gives CDR1 MGHDK, CDR2 SYGVNS. V was pared by 5 bases and J by 9 bases, with 17 bases between.

In its sample, this clone was seen a few times. The chain links TRBV4-1 to TRBJ1-2; a possible D gene is TRBD1 (5 bases). Germline V gene lookup returns CDR1 MGHRA and CDR2 YSYEKL. The CDR3 loop spans 11 amino acids. The V and J ends lost 0 bases and 13 bases respectively, with 9 bases between them. CDR3 region: CASSQDRGPTF. DNA for the CDR3: TGCGCCAGCAGCCAAGATAGGGGCCCCACCTTC.

V usage is TRBV11-2 and J usage is TRBJ2-3; the D gene is possibly TRBD1 (5 bases). The V and J ends lost 0 bases and 2 bases respectively, with 9 bases between them. The V gene's germline CDR1 is SGHAT and CDR2 FQNNGV. This CDR3 has 15 amino acids. In nucleotides, the CDR3 is TGTGCCAGCAGCTTAGAGGGTGGGGCCACAGATACGCAGTATTTT. Protein product: CASSLEGGATDTQYF. Filled out from reference TRBV11-2 and TRBJ2-3, the complete variable domain reads EAGVAQSPRYKIIEKRQSVAFWCNPISGHATLYWYQQILGQGPKLLIQFQNNGVVDDSQLPKDRFSAERLKGVDSTLKIQPAKLEDSAVYLCASSLEGGATDTQYFGPGTRLTVL.

This clone has just a few counts. V gene TRBV29-1 combines with J gene TRBJ2-3, with 10 bases lining up with TRBD2. The CDR3 loop spans 14 amino acids. The germline gives CDR1 SQVTM, CDR2 ANQGSEA. V lost 8 bases to trimming and J lost 6 bases; unmatched junction nucleotides: 11. As DNA, the CDR3 is TGCAGCTCAGAGGGGGTACTAGCGGGGGATACGCAGTATTTT. As protein: CSSEGVLAGDTQYF.

V and J are TRBV5-4 and TRBJ1-2, with D possibly matching TRBD1 (5 bases). The CDR3 has 12 residues. Germline V lookup: CDR1 SGHNT, CDR2 YYREEE (reference sequence). V was cut by 4 bases and J by 4 bases, with 8 bases left in between. The CDR3 protein is CASSDSSYGYTF. In nucleotides, the CDR3 is TGTGCCAGCAGCGACAGCTCCTATGGCTACACCTTC. Variable domain in full (rest from reference TRBV5-4 and TRBJ1-2): ETGVTQSPTHLIKTRGQQVTLRCSSQSGHNTVSWYQQALGQGPQFIFQYYREEENGRGNFPPRFSGLQFPNYSSELNVNALELDDSALYLCASSDSSYGYTFGSGTRLTVV.

This clone showed up just a few times. The V call is TRBV13, the J call TRBJ2-1, with TRBD2 matching 8 bases. The trim removed 6 bases at V and 5 bases at J, leaving 12 bases unmatched. This CDR3 is 16 amino acids long. CDR1 PRHDT and CDR2 FYEKMQ come from the germline V gene (reference sequence). CDR3 nucleotide sequence: TGTGCCAGCAGACCCCCCCTCAGCGGGGGAAACAATGAGCAGTTCTTC. Amino acid sequence: CASRPPLSGGNNEQFF.

The CDR3 protein is CASSSGGVYEQYF. CDR3 DNA sequence: TGTGCCAGCAGCTCAGGGGGTGTCTACGAGCAGTACTTC. The chain joins TRBV11-2 to TRBJ2-7; 7 bases agree with TRBD1. This CDR3 is 13 amino acids long. Germline values: CDR1 SGHAT, CDR2 FQNNGV. V lost 4 bases, J lost 3 bases, and 3 bases stayed unmatched.

The chain uses TRBV11-2 and TRBJ2-3, with 7 positions matching TRBD1. Germline V gene lookup returns CDR1 SGHAT and CDR2 FQNNGV. The trim removed 8 bases at V and 6 bases at J, leaving 5 bases unmatched. The CDR3 totals 12 residues. The CDR3 DNA follows: TGTGCCAGCGGCCGCAGGGGGGATACGCAGTATTTT. Protein product: CASGRRGDTQYF.

The rearrangement joins TRBV30 to TRBJ2-3; 14 bases agree with TRBD2. The V gene end was trimmed by 8 bases and the J gene end by 0 bases; junction bases not matched to a gene: 7. The CDR3 runs 16 residues. The V gene's germline CDR1 is GTSNPN and CDR2 SVGIG (reference sequence). CDR3 residues: CAGGLAGVFSTDTQYF. The CDR3 DNA sequence: TGTGCCGGGGGACTAGCGGGGGTCTTTAGCACAGATACGCAGTATTTT.

This clone appeared a few times. Other nucleotide sequences from this sample produce the same CDR3. This chain joins TRBV4-1 and TRBJ2-1, with D uncertain. Germline CDR1 and CDR2: MGHRA and YSYEKL. The CDR3 has 12 amino acids. V lost 2 bases to trimming and J lost 6 bases, with 5 bases between them. The CDR3 loop is CASSQKSNEQFF. CDR3 nucleotide sequence: TGCGCCAGCAGCCAAAAGAGCAATGAGCAGTTCTTC.

V and J are TRBV30 and TRBJ1-1, with 8 bases fitting TRBD1. Germline V gene sequence: CDR1 GTSNPN, CDR2 SVGIG (reference sequence). V dropped 7 bases and J dropped 5; count of bases not matched to a gene: 6. The CDR3 contains 12 residues. CDR3 bases: TGTGCCTCTGACAGGGGTCGGACTGAAGCTTTCTTT. Encoded protein: CASDRGRTEAFF.

A few counts support this clone. The J gene is TRBJ1-5, the V gene TRBV29-1; TRBD1 is a possible D gene (5 bases). The germline gives CDR1 SQVTM, CDR2 ANQGSEA. The CDR3 covers 13 residues. Trimming took 3 bases from V and 3 from J, leaving 9 bases between them. The CDR3 spells CSVDVGTNQPQHF. CDR3 DNA: TGCAGCGTTGATGTGGGGACCAATCAGCCCCAGCATTTT.

This clone was seen more than once but under ten times. This rearrangement joins TRBV2 to TRBJ2-2; TRBD1 agrees at 8 bases. V shed 10 bases, J shed 0 bases, and the junction held 7 bases outside the gene matches. The CDR3 covers 15 residues. CDR1 and CDR2 (germline): SNHLY, FYNNEI. Here the CDR3 reads CATDRTGTNTGELFF. The CDR3 nucleotides are TGTGCCACCGACCGGACAGGGACGAACACCGGGGAGCTGTTTTTT.

This clone has just a few counts. CDR3 in amino acids: CATQTGRAEAFF. For the CDR3, the DNA is TGTGCCACCCAAACAGGTCGGGCTGAAGCTTTCTTT. The chain combines TRBV19 with TRBJ1-1, with a tentative D call TRBD1 (5 bases). V was clipped by 10 bases and J by 6 bases, with 15 bases between them. The CDR3 loop spans 12 amino acids. In germline, CDR1 is LNHDA, CDR2 SQIVND (reference sequence).

This clone was recorded once. V and J are TRBV4-1 and TRBJ2-3; TRBD2 matches 10 bases. Germline V gene sequence: CDR1 MGHRA, CDR2 YSYEKL. The J segment lost 2 bases and the V segment lost 1 base, leaving 3 bases of the junction unmatched. This CDR3 comprises 16 residues. The CDR3 nucleotides are TGCGCCAGCAGCCAAGGTAGCGGGGGGTTCACAGATACGCAGTATTTT. Protein: CASSQGSGGFTDTQYF.

This clone was seen a handful of times. The chain couples TRBV7-6 to TRBJ2-7; D tentatively reads TRBD1 or TRBD2 (5 bases each). CDR1 is SGHVS and CDR2 is FNYEAQ in the germline V gene. The CDR3 has 14 residues. The V end was cut by 5 bases, the J end by 0 bases, with 11 bases between. CDR3 in amino acids: CASSAGASSYEQYF. Here the CDR3 DNA reads TGTGCCAGCAGCGCCGGGGCTAGCTCCTACGAGCAGTACTTC.

Concerning this clone itself: The same CDR3 also results from other DNA sequences found in this sample. This rearrangement joins TRBV4-1 to TRBJ1-4, with TRBD1 identical over 9 bases. The CDR3 runs 14 residues. Germline V lookup: CDR1 MGHRA, CDR2 YSYEKL. V lost 1 base to trimming and J lost 8 bases; unmatched junction nucleotides: 2. The CDR3 protein is CASSQGTGDEKLFF. CDR3 coding DNA: TGCGCCAGCAGCCAAGGGACAGGGGACGAAAAACTGTTTTTT.

There are a few counts of this clone. J is TRBJ2-5 and V is TRBV29-1; D is tentatively TRBD1 or TRBD2 (5 bases each). V was trimmed by 4 bases and J by 3 bases, leaving 12 bases between them. Germline CDR1 is SQVTM and CDR2 is ANQGSEA. This CDR3 comprises 13 residues. The CDR3 loop reads CSVVGQGEETQYF. CDR3 bases: TGCAGCGTTGTCGGGCAGGGAGAAGAGACCCAGTACTTC.

There are a few counts of this clone. The gene calls are TRBV29-1 and TRBJ1-1; D is possibly TRBD1 (6 bases). This CDR3 has 15 residues. Looked up from germline, CDR1 is SQVTM and CDR2 is ANQGSEA. V lost 6 bases and J 3 bases, leaving 20 bases between the germline ends. CDR3 sequence reads: CSVVISRGLDTEAFF. The CDR3 DNA reads TGCAGCGTCGTTATTTCCAGGGGCCTGGACACTGAAGCTTTCTTT.

The J gene is TRBJ2-7, the V gene TRBV5-1, with 9 positions matching TRBD1. Looked up from germline, CDR1 is SGHRS and CDR2 is YFSETQ. CDR3 size: 13 residues. V was pared by 8 bases and J by 6 bases, with 9 bases of the junction left unmatched. The CDR3 here is CASVGTGNTEQYF. For the CDR3, the DNA is TGCGCCAGTGTCGGGACAGGGAATACCGAGCAGTACTTC.

This clone was counted a few times. The rearrangement uses TRBV6-5 and TRBJ2-5; no clear D. CDR1 and CDR2 from the germline V gene are MNHEY and SVGAGI. The CDR3 is 12 residues long. Trimming took off 6 bases at V and 3 bases at J, with 8 bases between the two ends. In DNA form, the CDR3 reads TGTGCCAGCAGGGGAAAGGAAGAGACCCAGTACTTC. Amino acid sequence: CASRGKEETQYF.